This T cell receptor beta chain was found in a study of PD-L1 blockade in urothelial cancer (dated by TCRdb to about 2017). The study in broad terms: Every patient began therapy in the mid-2010s and was given atezolizumab 1,200 mg intravenously every 3 weeks. About 90% of the roughly 29 patients were males with bladder-origin urothelial cancer, and 18 of 29 reported a prior smoking history. Patients had an ECOG performance status of 0 or 1 and had received between 0 and 3 prior chemotherapy regimens. Blood samples were analyzed at two time points: 3 weeks after treatment start (second dose) and 6 weeks after treatment start. Blood samples gave median yields of about 150,000 T cells and over 80,000 unique TCRs, along with a median clonality of 0.080. Somatic, immune and clinical correlates of response to PD-L1 blockade with atezolizumab in urothelial cancer were the focus of an exploratory multi-omic analysis. Pretreatment tumor samples and matched peripheral blood, collected serially before and after atezolizumab treatment, underwent TCR sequencing. Durable clinical benefit was defined as a progression-free survival longer than 6 months, and TCR features were additionally tested against progression-free survival and overall survival. In the same patients, pretreatment tumors underwent whole exome sequencing and RNA sequencing in addition to TCR sequencing. Durable clinical benefit was achieved by nine patients and was not achieved by 20 patients. Just over 28 patients had pretreatment blood TCR-seq, about 25 had at least one posttreatment blood collection, and about 25 had tumor TCR-seq.

In light of the paper, this sample's time point label describes: peripheral blood 6 weeks after treatment start. A cohort of 25 to 30 patients with locally advanced or metastatic urothelial carcinoma, treated at Memorial Sloan Kettering on a trial protocol, was included. Peripheral blood mononuclear cells were collected pretreatment and during treatment, with between 1 and 8 total time points per patient. The Qiagen DNeasy Blood extraction kit was used to purify genomic DNA from total PBMCs and tumor samples. Collected pretreatment and during treatment, PBMCs were isolated and stored as previously described. Each PCR received spiked-in synthetic TCR analog templates so that absolute template abundance could be estimated from read counts. Using the immunoSEQ assay, TCRbeta CDR3 regions were amplified from genomic DNA with bias-controlled V and J gene primers. Sequencing of rearranged TCRbeta segments was done at approximately 20X coverage. The study's processing was this. Clustering was used to correct sequencing errors, and CDR3s were annotated against IMGT so that V, D and J genes could be assigned. Out-of-frame and stop-codon sequences were excluded, and only productive TCRbeta rearrangements were used in downstream analyses. To compute clonality, Shannon entropy was normalized by the log of the number of unique productive sequences and then subtracted from one. Fisher's exact test with Benjamini-Hochberg correction, using a cutoff of adjusted p below 0.01, was how clones that differed between time points or between blood and tumor were identified. TCRdb provides this immuneACCESS table in a form limited to in-frame rearrangements. Some clones are lacking; in checked studies, under half of them reflect an unresolved V gene, and why the rest are absent is not known. V, J and clone size are taken as reported in that table, and D and trimming were inferred from the DNA itself. The sample table shows roughly 100,000 clones, and roughly 83% are seen once. The ten largest clones capture about 8.4% of the sample.

CDR1 LNHDA and CDR2 SQIVND are derived from the germline V gene (reference sequence). Germline trimming: 2 bases from V, 1 base from J; junction bases outside gene matches: 6. From the cysteine through the phenylalanine, the CDR3 covers 18 amino acids. The DNA shown is the 54-base CDR3, in frame from base 1. What the authors observed across the whole study: Because the sample size was small (n ≈ 29) and many of the analyses were exploratory, the results are meant to be hypothesis-generating. Among patients with durable benefit, tumor-associated TCR clones showed greater expansion in peripheral blood 3 weeks after treatment started (n ≈ 24, p = 0.022). Improved progression-free and overall survival was found to be associated with pretreatment peripheral blood TCR clonality below the median.

About this clone itself: Its antigen remains undetermined. Base qualities are not recorded, but no much larger clone differs from it by a single base.

The sequencing used PBMCs, collected around atezolizumab (anti-PD-L1) treatment. This clonotype originated in a man aged 65 to 85 with urothelial cancer. The V and J genes are TRBV19 and TRBJ2-3, with 13 bases in between that match TRBD2. The CDR3 sequence is CASSIPGLAGDGTDTQYF. The DNA sequence is as follows: TGTGCCAGTAGTATACCCGGACTAGCGGGAGATGGCACAGATACGCAGTATTTT. This CDR3, with the reference TRBV19 and TRBJ2-3 proteins standing in past its ends, gives the full variable domain DGGITQSPKYLFRKEGQNVTLSCEQNLNHDAMYWYRQDPGQGLRLIYYSQIVNDFQKGDIAEGYSVSREKKESFPLTVTSAQKNPTAFYLCASSIPGLAGDGTDTQYFGPGTRLTVL.